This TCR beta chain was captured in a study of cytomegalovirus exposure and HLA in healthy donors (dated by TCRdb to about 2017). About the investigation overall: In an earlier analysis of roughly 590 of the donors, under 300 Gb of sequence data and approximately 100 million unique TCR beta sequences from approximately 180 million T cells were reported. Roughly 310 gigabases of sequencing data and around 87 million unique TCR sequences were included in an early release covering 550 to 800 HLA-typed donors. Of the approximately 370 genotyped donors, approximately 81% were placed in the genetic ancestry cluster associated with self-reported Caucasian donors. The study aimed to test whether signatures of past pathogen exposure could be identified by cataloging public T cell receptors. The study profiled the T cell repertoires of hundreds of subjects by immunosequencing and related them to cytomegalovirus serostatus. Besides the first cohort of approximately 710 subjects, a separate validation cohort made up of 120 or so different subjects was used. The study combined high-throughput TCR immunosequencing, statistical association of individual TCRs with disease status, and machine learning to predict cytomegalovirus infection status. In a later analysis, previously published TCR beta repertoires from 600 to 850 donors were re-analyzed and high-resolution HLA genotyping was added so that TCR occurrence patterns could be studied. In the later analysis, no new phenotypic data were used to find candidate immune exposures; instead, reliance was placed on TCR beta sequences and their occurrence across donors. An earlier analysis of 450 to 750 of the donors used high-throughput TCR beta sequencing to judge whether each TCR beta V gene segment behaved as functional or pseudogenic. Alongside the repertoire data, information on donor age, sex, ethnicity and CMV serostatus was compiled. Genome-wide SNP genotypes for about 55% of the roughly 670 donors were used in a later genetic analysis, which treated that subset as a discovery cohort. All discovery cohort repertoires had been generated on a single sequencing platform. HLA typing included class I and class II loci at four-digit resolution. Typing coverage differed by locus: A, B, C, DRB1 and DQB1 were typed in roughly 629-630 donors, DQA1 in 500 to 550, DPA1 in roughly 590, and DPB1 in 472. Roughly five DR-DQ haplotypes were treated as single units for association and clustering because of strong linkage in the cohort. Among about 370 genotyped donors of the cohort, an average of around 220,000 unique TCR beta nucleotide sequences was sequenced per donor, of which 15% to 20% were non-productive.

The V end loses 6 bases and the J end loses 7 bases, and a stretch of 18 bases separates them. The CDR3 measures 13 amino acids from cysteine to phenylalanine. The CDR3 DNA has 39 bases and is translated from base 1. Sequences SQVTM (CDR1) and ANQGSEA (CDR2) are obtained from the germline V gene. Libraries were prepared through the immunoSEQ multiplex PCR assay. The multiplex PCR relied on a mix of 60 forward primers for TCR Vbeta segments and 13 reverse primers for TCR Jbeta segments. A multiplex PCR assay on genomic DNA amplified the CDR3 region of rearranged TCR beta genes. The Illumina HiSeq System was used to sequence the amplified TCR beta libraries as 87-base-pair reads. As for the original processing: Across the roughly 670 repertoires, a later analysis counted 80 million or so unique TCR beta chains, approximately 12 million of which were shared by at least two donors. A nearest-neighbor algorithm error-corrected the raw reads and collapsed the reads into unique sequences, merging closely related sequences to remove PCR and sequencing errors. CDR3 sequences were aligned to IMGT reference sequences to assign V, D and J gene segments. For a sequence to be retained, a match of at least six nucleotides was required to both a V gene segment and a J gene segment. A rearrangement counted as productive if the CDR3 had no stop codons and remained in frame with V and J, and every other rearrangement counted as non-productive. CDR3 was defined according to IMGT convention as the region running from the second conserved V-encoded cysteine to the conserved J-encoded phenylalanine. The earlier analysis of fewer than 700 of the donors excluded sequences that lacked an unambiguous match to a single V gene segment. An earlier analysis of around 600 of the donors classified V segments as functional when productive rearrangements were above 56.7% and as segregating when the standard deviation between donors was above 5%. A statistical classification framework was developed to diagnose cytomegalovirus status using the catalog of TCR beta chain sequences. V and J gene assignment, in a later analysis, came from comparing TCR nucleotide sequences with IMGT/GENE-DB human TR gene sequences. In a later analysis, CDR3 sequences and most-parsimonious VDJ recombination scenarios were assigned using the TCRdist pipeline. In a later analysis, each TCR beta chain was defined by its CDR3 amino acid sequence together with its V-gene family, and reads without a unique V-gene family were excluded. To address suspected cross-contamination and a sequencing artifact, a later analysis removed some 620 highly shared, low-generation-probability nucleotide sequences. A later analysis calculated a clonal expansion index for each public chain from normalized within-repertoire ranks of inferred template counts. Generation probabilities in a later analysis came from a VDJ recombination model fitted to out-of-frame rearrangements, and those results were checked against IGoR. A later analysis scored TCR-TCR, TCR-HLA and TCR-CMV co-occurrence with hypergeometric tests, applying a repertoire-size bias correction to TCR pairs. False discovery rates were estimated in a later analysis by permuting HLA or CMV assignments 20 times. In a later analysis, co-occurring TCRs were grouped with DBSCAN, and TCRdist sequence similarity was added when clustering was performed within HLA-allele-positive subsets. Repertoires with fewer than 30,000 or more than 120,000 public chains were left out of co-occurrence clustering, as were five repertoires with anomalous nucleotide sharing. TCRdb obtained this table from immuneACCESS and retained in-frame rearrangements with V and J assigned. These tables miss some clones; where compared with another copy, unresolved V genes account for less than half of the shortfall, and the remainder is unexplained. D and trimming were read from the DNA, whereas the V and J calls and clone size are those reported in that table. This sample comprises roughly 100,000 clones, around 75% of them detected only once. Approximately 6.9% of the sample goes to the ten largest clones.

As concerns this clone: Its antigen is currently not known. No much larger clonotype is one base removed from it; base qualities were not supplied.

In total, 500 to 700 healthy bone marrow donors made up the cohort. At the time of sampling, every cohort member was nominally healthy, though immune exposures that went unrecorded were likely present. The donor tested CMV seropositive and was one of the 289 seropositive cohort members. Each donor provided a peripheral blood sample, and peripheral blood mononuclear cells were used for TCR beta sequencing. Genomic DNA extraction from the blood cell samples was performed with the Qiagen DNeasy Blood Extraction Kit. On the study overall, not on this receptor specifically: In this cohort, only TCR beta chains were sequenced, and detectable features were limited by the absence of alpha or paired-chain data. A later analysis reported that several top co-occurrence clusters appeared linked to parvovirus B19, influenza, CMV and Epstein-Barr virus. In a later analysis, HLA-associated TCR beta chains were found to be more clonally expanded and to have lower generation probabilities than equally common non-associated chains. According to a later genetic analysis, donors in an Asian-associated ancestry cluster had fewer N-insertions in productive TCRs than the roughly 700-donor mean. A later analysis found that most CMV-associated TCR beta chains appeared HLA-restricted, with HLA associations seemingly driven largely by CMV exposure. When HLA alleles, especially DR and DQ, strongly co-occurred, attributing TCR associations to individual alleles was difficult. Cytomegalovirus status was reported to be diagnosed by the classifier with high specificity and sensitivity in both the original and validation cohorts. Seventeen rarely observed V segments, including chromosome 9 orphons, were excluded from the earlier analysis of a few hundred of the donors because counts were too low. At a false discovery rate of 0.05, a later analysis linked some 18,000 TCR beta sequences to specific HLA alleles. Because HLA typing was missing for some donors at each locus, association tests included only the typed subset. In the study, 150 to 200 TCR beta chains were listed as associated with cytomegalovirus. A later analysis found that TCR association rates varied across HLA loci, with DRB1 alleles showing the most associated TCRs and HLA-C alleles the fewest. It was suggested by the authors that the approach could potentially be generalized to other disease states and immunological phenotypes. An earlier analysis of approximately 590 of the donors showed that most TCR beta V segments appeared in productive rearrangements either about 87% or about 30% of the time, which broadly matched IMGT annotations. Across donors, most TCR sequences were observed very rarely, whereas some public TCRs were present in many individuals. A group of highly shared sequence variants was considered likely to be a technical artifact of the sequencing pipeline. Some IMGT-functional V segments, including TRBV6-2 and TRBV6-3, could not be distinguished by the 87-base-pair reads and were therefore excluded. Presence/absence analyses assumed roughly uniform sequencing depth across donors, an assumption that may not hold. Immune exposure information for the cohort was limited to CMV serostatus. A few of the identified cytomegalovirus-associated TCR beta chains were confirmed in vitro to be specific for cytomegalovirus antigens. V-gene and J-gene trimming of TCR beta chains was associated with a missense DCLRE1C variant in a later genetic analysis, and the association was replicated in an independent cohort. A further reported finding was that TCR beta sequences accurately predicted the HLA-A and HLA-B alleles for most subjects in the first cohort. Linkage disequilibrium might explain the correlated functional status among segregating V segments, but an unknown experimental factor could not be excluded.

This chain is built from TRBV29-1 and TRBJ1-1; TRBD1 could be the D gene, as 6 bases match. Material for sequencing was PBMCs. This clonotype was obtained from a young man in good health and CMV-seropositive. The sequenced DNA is TGCAGCGTAGGTGACCGGGACAAGAATGAAGCTTTCTTT. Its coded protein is CSVGDRDKNEAFF.